These 28 T cell receptor beta chains were all obtained from the same sample, sequenced in a study of blood T cell repertoires in COVID-19. Only in-frame clones appear in the TCRdb table, and some are missing; sequencing was by immunoSEQ multiplex PCR. Among 200,000 to 250,000 clones listed, roughly 89% were seen once. Specimen: PBMCs or T cells enriched from blood (not recorded which). These receptors were collected from a man aged 25 to 45 who had been exposed to COVID-19.

The rearrangement uses TRBV11-1 and TRBJ1-2; 8 bases match TRBD1. CDR3 length: 15 amino acids. Germline V gives CDR1 SGHAT, CDR2 FQDESV (reference sequence). V lost 5 bases, J lost 11 bases, and 16 bases stayed unmatched. The CDR3 nucleotides are TGTGCCAGCAGCGTCCGCTTGCGGGCAGGGGGCGGGTACACCTTC. Protein: CASSVRLRAGGGYTF. The full variable domain, completed using reference TRBV11-1 and TRBJ1-2, is EAEVAQSPRYKITEKSQAVAFWCDPISGHATLYWYRQILGQGPELLVQFQDESVVDDSQLPKDRFSAERLKGVDSTLKIQPAELGDSAMYLCASSVRLRAGGGYTFGSGTRLTVV.

The chain combines TRBV6-5 with TRBJ2-5; D is perhaps TRBD2 (6 bases). CDR3 length: 14 residues. The germline CDR1 and CDR2 sequences are MNHEY and SVGAGI. V was cut by 6 bases and J by 9 bases, with 20 bases left in between. The CDR3 sequence: CASSDGREPGAQYF. The CDR3 DNA sequence: TGTGCCAGCAGCGACGGACGGGAGCCCGGGGCCCAGTACTTC.

Notes on this clone: Other DNA sequences in this specimen translate into the identical CDR3. The gene calls are TRBV24-1 and TRBJ2-5; possibly TRBD2 for D (5 bases). The CDR3 has 14 amino acids. Germline V CDR1 and CDR2: KGHDR, SFDVKD. The V end was cut by 3 bases, the J end by 4 bases, with 11 bases between. The CDR3 DNA is TGTGCCACCAGTGATAGTAGGGCGGGAGAGACCCAGTACTTC. It yields the protein CATSDSRAGETQYF.

The genes are TRBV5-1 and TRBJ2-3; weak D call: TRBD2 (5 bases). Germline CDR1 reads SGHRS; CDR2 reads YFSETQ. The CDR3 sequence is 17 residues long. V lost 0 bases and J lost 2, with 16 bases in between. In DNA, the CDR3 is TGCGCCAGCAGCTTGGGGAGGTCTACTGCCGACACAGATACGCAGTATTTT. The encoded protein is CASSLGRSTADTDTQYF.

J is TRBJ2-4 and V is TRBV7-2, with D possibly being TRBD2 (5 bases). This CDR3 is 15 amino acids long. Trimming removed 5 bases from V and 0 bases from J, with 11 bases in between. Per germline, CDR1 SGHTA and CDR2 FQGNSA. For the CDR3, the DNA is TGTGCCAGCAGCGGAACTGGACTAGCCAAAAACATTCAGTACTTC. This encodes CASSGTGLAKNIQYF.

This chain links TRBV6-7 with TRBJ2-1; TRBD1 might be the D (6 bases). TRBV6-7 is labeled an ORF, and its function is uncertain. The CDR3 runs to 18 residues. V was pared by 2 bases and J by 4 bases, with 21 bases between. The CDR3 nucleotides read TGTGCCAGCAGTTACCATTATCCAACAGGGCCGGAATACAATGAGCAGTTCTTC. It is translated as CASSYHYPTGPEYNEQFF.

This rearrangement joins TRBV9 to TRBJ1-1; perhaps TRBD1 as D (5 bases). Trimming stripped 4 bases from V and 0 bases from J, with 16 bases between. The CDR3 is made up of 16 amino acids. The germline gives CDR1 SGDLS, CDR2 YYNGEE. CDR3 nucleotides: TGTGCCAGCAGCTCCCGTGGGGGGACTATGAACACTGAAGCTTTCTTT. This sequence encodes CASSSRGGTMNTEAFF.

The CDR3 coding sequence is TGTGCCAGCACAAGCAACAGCATAGGTGGCTACACCTTC. Protein sequence: CASTSNSIGGYTF. This chain connects TRBV6-5 to TRBJ1-2; no clear D gene. The V end was cut by 7 bases, the J end by 7 bases, with 16 bases between. The germline V gene has CDR1 MNHEY and CDR2 SVGAGI. The CDR3 extends over 13 amino acids.

A single count supports this clone. The V call is TRBV7-9, the J call TRBJ2-2, with a tentative D call TRBD2 (7 bases). This CDR3 is built from 18 residues. Trimming took 3 bases from V and 6 from J, leaving 23 bases between them. Germline V CDR1 and CDR2: SEHNR, FQNEAQ (reference sequence). The CDR3 bases are TGTGCCAGCAGCTTGCCGGTTCTTCCGGGGGGCGGATCCGGGGAGCTGTTTTTT. It is translated as CASSLPVLPGGGSGELFF.

The gene calls are TRBV19 and TRBJ1-1, with a possible D match to TRBD1 (5 bases). Germline CDR1 LNHDA, CDR2 SQIVND (reference sequence). The CDR3 runs 14 residues. The V gene lost 3 bases and the J gene lost 4 bases, with 12 bases spanning the gap. In DNA, the CDR3 is TGTGCCAGTAGTATCGGGGGGAGGTTCACTGAAGCTTTCTTT. Translation: CASSIGGRFTEAFF.

The chain recombines TRBV7-9 with TRBJ1-6, with D uncertain. The V end was cut by 1 base, the J end by 10 bases, with 14 bases between. The germline CDR1 and CDR2 sequences are SEHNR and FQNEAQ (reference sequence). This CDR3 comprises 15 residues. The CDR3 loop is CASSLDGSSGSPLHF. CDR3 coding DNA: TGTGCCAGCAGCTTAGATGGGAGTAGTGGGTCACCCCTCCACTTT.

The chain carries TRBV6-2 or TRBV6-3 and TRBJ2-3; 11 bases match TRBD2. The CDR3 spans 15 residues. Germline V lookup: CDR1 MNHEY, CDR2 SVGEGT. Trimming at V came to 2 bases and at J to 8 bases, leaving 6 bases not matched to a gene. CDR3 protein: CASSYALAGGSTQYF. The CDR3 DNA is TGTGCCAGCAGTTACGCGCTAGCGGGGGGTAGTACGCAGTATTTT.

This chain uses TRBV11-3 with TRBJ2-3; TRBD2 agrees at 14 bases. Germline V lookup: CDR1 SGHNT, CDR2 YENEEA. With 6 bases clipped from V and 4 bases from J, the junction kept 9 bases outside the gene matches. The CDR3 runs 17 residues. In DNA, the CDR3 is TGTGCCAGCAGTCACCGAGCGGGACTAGCGGGGGCAGATACGCAGTATTTT. Encoded protein: CASSHRAGLAGADTQYF.

The chain's CDR3 is CASSLHGGWGNQPQHF. The DNA for the CDR3 is TGTGCCAGCAGCTTACACGGGGGATGGGGAAATCAGCCCCAGCATTTT. The rearrangement uses TRBV7-2 and TRBJ1-5, with TRBD1 as a possible D gene (5 bases). Germline V gives CDR1 SGHTA, CDR2 FQGNSA. This CDR3 has 16 amino acids. V lost 2 bases and J 4 bases, leaving 15 bases between the germline ends. The full variable domain, its missing parts supplied by reference TRBV7-2 and TRBJ1-5, is GAGVSQSPSNKVTEKGKDVELRCDPISGHTALYWYRQSLGQGLEFLIYFQGNSAPDKSGLPSDRFSAERTGGSVSTLTIQRTQQEDSAVYLCASSLHGGWGNQPQHFGDGTRLSIL.

The rearrangement joins TRBV24-1 to TRBJ2-3; 11 nucleotides line up with TRBD1. V lost 3 bases to trimming and J lost 5 bases; unmatched junction nucleotides: 6. Germline CDR1 KGHDR, CDR2 SFDVKD. The CDR3 is 16 residues long. CDR3 in amino acids: CATSDPGTGGGDTQYF. Written as DNA, the CDR3 is TGTGCCACCAGTGATCCCGGGACAGGGGGAGGAGATACGCAGTATTTT.

This chain joins TRBV28 and TRBJ1-5; a weak D match, TRBD1 (5 bases). Germline V gene sequence: CDR1 MDHEN, CDR2 SYDVKM. The germline V and J ends were trimmed by 6 bases and 4 bases, with 16 bases remaining between them. The CDR3 is made up of 15 amino acids. CDR3 sequence (DNA): TGTGCCAGCAGCTGGGACTCGGCAGGGAATCAGCCCCAGCATTTT. It yields the protein CASSWDSAGNQPQHF.

This clone appeared once. The rearrangement joins TRBV5-4 to TRBJ2-7; unclear D gene. The CDR3 length is 13 residues. CDR1 and CDR2 (germline): SGHNT, YYREEE (reference sequence). V lost 0 bases, J lost 5 bases, and 9 bases lay in between. The CDR3 loop reads CASSLAMNNEQYF. The CDR3 nucleotides are TGTGCCAGCAGCTTGGCCATGAACAACGAGCAGTACTTC.

The chain uses TRBV9 and TRBJ2-7; maybe TRBD2 (6 bases). The V and J ends lost 3 bases and 6 bases respectively, with 13 bases between them. The CDR3 has 13 residues. Per germline, CDR1 SGDLS and CDR2 YYNGEE. The CDR3 DNA reads as TGTGCCAGCAGCGCGACGACTAGTTTCGAGCAGTACTTC. Translating gives CASSATTSFEQYF.

V is TRBV3-1 (or the pseudogene TRBV3-2) and J is TRBJ1-4; D may be TRBD1 (5 bases). Trimming shortened V by 6 bases and J by 3 bases, and 14 bases separated the two germline ends. CDR1 and CDR2 (germline): LGHDT, YNNKEL (reference sequence). The CDR3 extends over 15 amino acids. The CDR3 sequence is CASSRGPAANEKLFF. CDR3 nucleotides: TGTGCCAGCAGTAGGGGCCCCGCGGCTAATGAAAAACTGTTTTTT.

This chain links TRBV3-1 (or the pseudogene TRBV3-2) with TRBJ2-5, with D possibly being TRBD2 (5 bases). CDR1 LGHDT and CDR2 YNNKEL come from the germline V gene (reference sequence). The CDR3 is 14 residues long. Trimming left V 1 base short and J 1 base short, with 7 bases between. The CDR3 sequence: CASSQASSQETQYF. The CDR3 coding sequence is TGTGCCAGCAGCCAAGCTAGCTCCCAAGAGACCCAGTACTTC.

The chain is built from TRBV20-1 and TRBJ2-5; 10 positions match TRBD2. The CDR3 has 15 amino acids. Trimming removed 3 bases from V and 5 bases from J; junction bases left unmatched: 9. Germline CDR1 reads DFQATT; CDR2 reads SNEGSKA (reference sequence). The CDR3 region has the DNA TGCAGTGCTAGTGGGCTAGCGGGGGCCCGGGAGACCCAGTACTTC. It codes for CSASGLAGARETQYF.

The rearrangement links TRBV2 to TRBJ1-6; 10 bases agree with TRBD1. Germline V gene data show CDR1 as SNHLY and CDR2 as FYNNEI. J gave up 7 bases and V 7 bases, and 4 bases lay outside the gene matches. The length of the CDR3 is 14 residues. CDR3 nucleotides: TGTGCCAGCACCGCGGGACAGGGGAATTCACCCCTCCACTTT. It codes for CASTAGQGNSPLHF.

This clone was counted between two and nine times. The chain joins TRBV11-3 to TRBJ2-6; a weak D match, TRBD1 (6 bases). Germline V CDR1 and CDR2: SGHNT, YENEEA. The CDR3 extends over 18 amino acids. V was clipped by 1 base and J by 2 bases, with 15 bases between them. The CDR3 nucleotides are TGTGCCAGCAGCTTAGGTGGCAGGGGTTTGGCTGGGGCCAACGTCCTGACTTTC. Amino acid sequence: CASSLGGRGLAGANVLTF.

The J gene is TRBJ1-6, the V gene TRBV30; no clear D gene. Germline lookup yields CDR1 GTSNPN and CDR2 SVGIG (reference sequence). The CDR3 is made up of 18 amino acids. Trimming left V 5 bases short and J 0 bases short, with 20 bases between. CDR3 amino acids: CAWGPLWTPSSYNSPLHF. In DNA, the CDR3 is TGTGCCTGGGGGCCCTTATGGACTCCCAGCTCCTATAATTCACCCCTCCACTTT.

The chain couples TRBV6-5 to TRBJ1-6, with D possibly matching TRBD1 (6 bases). Trimming left V 8 bases short and J 6 bases short, with 17 bases between. The CDR3 consists of 15 residues. CDR1 is MNHEY and CDR2 is SVGAGI in the germline V gene. Here the CDR3 reads CASGLYGGSNSPLHF. For the CDR3, the DNA is TGTGCCAGCGGGCTTTATGGGGGCTCTAATTCACCCCTCCACTTT.

The chain couples TRBV19 to TRBJ1-5; 10 nucleotides line up with TRBD1. The germline CDR1 and CDR2 sequences are LNHDA and SQIVND (reference sequence). The CDR3 has 17 residues. J was trimmed by 0 bases and V by 7 bases; bases with no gene match: 9. DNA for the CDR3: TGTGCCAGTACCGGGACAGGGGTCCACTATAGCAATCAGCCCCAGCATTTT. Its protein is CASTGTGVHYSNQPQHF.

The chain links TRBV5-5 to TRBJ1-2, with TRBD1 as a possible D gene (6 bases). The V and J ends lost 2 bases and 4 bases respectively, with 15 bases between them. Germline V gene sequence: CDR1 SGHKS, CDR2 YYEKEE (reference sequence). The CDR3 consists of 15 residues. The CDR3 sequence: CASSFQGWGLYGYTF. The CDR3 DNA reads as TGTGCCAGCAGCTTCCAGGGGTGGGGGCTCTATGGCTACACCTTC.

This sequence joins TRBV6-5 and TRBJ1-5; 7 bases map to TRBD1. V was pared by 6 bases and J by 6 bases, with 8 bases of the junction left unmatched. The CDR3 has 14 residues. Germline assignment: CDR1 MNHEY and CDR2 SVGAGI. The CDR3 DNA is TGTGCCAGCAGAATCCAGGGGGGCGGTCAGCCCCAGCATTTT. This translates into CASRIQGGGQPQHF.